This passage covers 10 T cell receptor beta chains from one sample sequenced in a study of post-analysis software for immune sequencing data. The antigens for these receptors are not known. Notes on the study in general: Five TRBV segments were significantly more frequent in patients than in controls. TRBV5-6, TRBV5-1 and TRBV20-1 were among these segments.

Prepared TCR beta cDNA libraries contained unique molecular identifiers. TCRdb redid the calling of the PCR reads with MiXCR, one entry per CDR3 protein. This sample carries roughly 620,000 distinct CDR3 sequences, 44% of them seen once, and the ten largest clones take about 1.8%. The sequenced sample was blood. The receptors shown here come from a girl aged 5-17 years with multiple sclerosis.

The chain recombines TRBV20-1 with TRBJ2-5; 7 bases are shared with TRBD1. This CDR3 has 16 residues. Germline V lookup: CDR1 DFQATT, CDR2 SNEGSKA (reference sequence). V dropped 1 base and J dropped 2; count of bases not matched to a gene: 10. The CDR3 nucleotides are TGCAGTGCTAGAGTTCCGACAGGGATGGAGCAAGAGACCCAGTACTTC. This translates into CSARVPTGMEQETQYF.

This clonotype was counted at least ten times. CDR3 nucleotide sequence: TGTGCCATCAAACTAGCGGGAGGGTACAATGAGCAGTTCTTC. The encoded protein is CAIKLAGGYNEQFF. The chain is built from TRBV10-3 and TRBJ2-1; 13 nucleotides agree with TRBD2. The trim removed 7 bases at V and 4 bases at J, leaving 1 base unmatched. The CDR3 is made up of 14 amino acids. Germline loops: CDR1 ENHRY, CDR2 SYGVKD.

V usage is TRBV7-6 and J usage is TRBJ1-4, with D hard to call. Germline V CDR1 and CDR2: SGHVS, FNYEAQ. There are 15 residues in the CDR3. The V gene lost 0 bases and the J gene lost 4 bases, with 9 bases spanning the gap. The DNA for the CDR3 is TGTGCCAGCAGCTTAGCCCTAAACGTTAATGAAAAACTGTTTTTT. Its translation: CASSLALNVNEKLFF.

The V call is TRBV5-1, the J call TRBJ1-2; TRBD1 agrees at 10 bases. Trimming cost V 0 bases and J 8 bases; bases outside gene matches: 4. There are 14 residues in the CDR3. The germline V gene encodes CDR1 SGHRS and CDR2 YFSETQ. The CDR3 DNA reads TGCGCCAGCAGCTTGGCGGGACAGGGGAACGGCTACACCTTC. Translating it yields CASSLAGQGNGYTF.

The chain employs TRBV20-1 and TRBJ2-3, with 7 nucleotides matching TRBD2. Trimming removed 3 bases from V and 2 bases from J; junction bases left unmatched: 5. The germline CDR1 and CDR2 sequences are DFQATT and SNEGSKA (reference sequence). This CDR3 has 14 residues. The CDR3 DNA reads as TGCAGTGCTAGGGGGGGGTCATACACAGATACGCAGTATTTT. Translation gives CSARGGSYTDTQYF.

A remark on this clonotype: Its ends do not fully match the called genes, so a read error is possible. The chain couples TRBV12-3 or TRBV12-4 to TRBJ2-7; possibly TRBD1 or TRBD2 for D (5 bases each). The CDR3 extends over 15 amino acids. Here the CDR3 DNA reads TGTGCCAGCAGTCTCCGGGACGGCTTGACCTACGGGCAGTACTTC. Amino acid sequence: CASSLRDGLTYGQYF.

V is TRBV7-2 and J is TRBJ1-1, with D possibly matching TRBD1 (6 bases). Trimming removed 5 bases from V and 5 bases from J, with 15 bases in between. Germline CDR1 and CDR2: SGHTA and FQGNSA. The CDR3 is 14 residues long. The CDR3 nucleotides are TGTGCCAGCAGCCCCCGGACAGACTCGACTGAAGCTTTCTTT. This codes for CASSPRTDSTEAFF.

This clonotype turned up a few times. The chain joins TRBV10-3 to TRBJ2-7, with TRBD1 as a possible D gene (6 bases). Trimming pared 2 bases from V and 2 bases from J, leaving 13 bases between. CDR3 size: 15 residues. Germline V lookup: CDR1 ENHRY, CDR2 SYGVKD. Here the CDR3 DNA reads TGTGCCATCAGTGAGGAGGGGGTAGTCACCTACGAGCAGTACTTC. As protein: CAISEEGVVTYEQYF.

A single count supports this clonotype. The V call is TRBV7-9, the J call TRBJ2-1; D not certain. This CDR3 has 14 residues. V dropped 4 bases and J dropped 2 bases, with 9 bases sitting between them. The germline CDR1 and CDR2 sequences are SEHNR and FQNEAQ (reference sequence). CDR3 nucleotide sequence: TGTGCCAGCAGCTCCATGACCCCCTACAATGAGCAGTTCTTC. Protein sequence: CASSSMTPYNEQFF.

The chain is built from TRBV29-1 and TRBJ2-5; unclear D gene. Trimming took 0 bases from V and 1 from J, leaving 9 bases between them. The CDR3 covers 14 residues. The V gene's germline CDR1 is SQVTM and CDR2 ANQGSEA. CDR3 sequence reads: CSVEEAGTQETQYF. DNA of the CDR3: TGCAGCGTTGAAGAGGCAGGCACCCAAGAGACCCAGTACTTC. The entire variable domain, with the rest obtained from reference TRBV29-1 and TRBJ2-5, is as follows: SAVISQKPSRDICQRGTSLTIQCQVDSQVTMMFWYRQQPGQSLTLIATANQGSEATYESGFVIDKFPISRPNLTFSTLTVSNMSPEDSSIYLCSVEEAGTQETQYFGPGTRLLVL.